This T cell receptor (beta chain) was sequenced for a study of cytomegalovirus exposure and HLA in healthy donors. As regards this clone: Antigen specificity is unknown.

This table comes from immunoSEQ multiplex PCR, and its TCRdb copy is limited to in-frame clones, with some not included. This repertoire shows under 75,000 clones, around 93% found once; its top ten account for over 6.5%. Regarding the study as a whole: According to a later analysis, TCR clusters from the first cohort tended to co-occur in the 120 or so validation repertoires.

Germline V lookup: CDR1 GTSNPN, CDR2 SVGIG (reference sequence). V was trimmed by 2 bases and J by 11 bases, leaving 15 bases between them. This CDR3 comprises 12 residues. The chain links TRBV30 to TRBJ1-1; D might be TRBD1 (5 bases). What was sequenced was PBMCs. This TCR came from a woman between 18 and 30 years old in good health and CMV-seropositive. The CDR3 here is CAWSPGAGWAFF. CDR3 coding DNA: TGTGCCTGGAGTCCTGGGGCAGGTTGGGCTTTCTTT. Full variable domain (outside the CDR3, taken from reference TRBV30 and TRBJ1-1): SQTIHQWPATLVQPVGSPLSLECTVEGTSNPNLYWYRQAAGRGLQLLFYSVGIGQISSEVPQNLSASRPQDRQFILSSKKLLLSDSGFYLCAWSPGAGWAFFGQGTRLTVV.